The rows below give T cell receptor beta chains drawn from one sample of a study of vaccination effects on CD4 cells after COVID-19. Their specific antigens are unknown. Repertoires were generated with immunoSEQ multiplex PCR, while TCRdb's copy carries only in-frame clones and drops some. This table holds under 25,000 clones, 74% found once. Sequencing used CD4+ T cells from PBMCs cultured with SARS-CoV-2 spike peptides, obtained before COVID-19 vaccination. These receptors originate from a human donor who had a prior SARS-CoV-2 infection. Each CDR3 is given with its conserved first and last residue. The D gene is left open where the match is weak. Clone size is shown for a subset of rows, as once, few, many or a class of expanded clone.

TRBJ1-2,TRBV11-2,few,-,TGTGCCAGCAGCTTCGGGGGGAACCTCTATGGCTACACCTTC,CASSFGGNLYGYTF
TRBJ2-1,TRBV5-6,-,TRBD1,TGTGCCAGCAGCCTCCAGGGGGTAGAGCAGTTCTTC,CASSLQGVEQFF
TRBJ2-5,TRBV7-2,once,TRBD1,TGTGCCAGCAGCTTAGCGGGACAGGGTGAGACCCAGTACTTC,CASSLAGQGETQYF
TRBJ2-7,TRBV5-8,once,-,TGTGCCAGCAGCTTGGCAGAGCTCAAAATCTACGAGCAGTACTTC,CASSLAELKIYEQYF
TRBJ2-7,TRBV7-2,-,TRBD2,TGTGCCAGCAGCTTAGGGGCTAGCGGGAGCTACGAGCAGTACTTC,CASSLGASGSYEQYF
TRBJ1-2,TRBV2,-,TRBD1,TGTGCCAGCGCGTCGGGACAGAACTATGGCTACACCTTC,CASASGQNYGYTF
TRBJ2-3,TRBV6-2/TRBV6-3,-,TRBD2,TGTGCCAGCAGTTTAGCGGGAGTAGGAGATACGCAGTATTTT,CASSLAGVGDTQYF
TRBJ1-3,TRBV6-5,-,-,TGTGCCAGCAGTTACTCGAAAGCAGCCGGAAACACCATATATTTT,CASSYSKAAGNTIYF
TRBJ1-1,TRBV10-3,-,-,TGTGCCATCAGCCCCAGGGAGAACACTGAAGCTTTCTTT,CAISPRENTEAFF
TRBJ1-1,TRBV2,-,-,TGTGCCAGCAGTGTGATGAACACTGAAGCTTTCTTT,CASSVMNTEAFF
TRBJ1-2,TRBV2,-,-,TGTGCCAGCAGTGAGGGGGAATATGGCTACACCTTC,CASSEGEYGYTF
TRBJ2-1,TRBV5-4,-,TRBD2,TGTGCCAGCAGCTTGGGGGGACTAGCGGGGATTGTAAATGAGCAGTTCTTC,CASSLGGLAGIVNEQFF
TRBJ1-4,TRBV12-3/TRBV12-4,-,TRBD1,TGTGCCAGCAGTCTAACAGGGGAGGAAAAACTGTTTTTT,CASSLTGEEKLFF
TRBJ2-2,TRBV4-2,few,TRBD2,TGTGCCAGCAGCCAAGACAACGGACTAGCGGGAGGGCGAGGCGGGGAGCTGTTTTTT,CASSQDNGLAGGRGGELFF
TRBJ1-5,TRBV10-3,-,-,TGTGCCACCAACGGATTGGGAAATCAGCCCCAGCATTTT,CATNGLGNQPQHF
TRBJ2-1,TRBV3-1/TRBV3-2,-,TRBD2,TGTGCCAGCAGCTGGTGGCTAGCGGGAGAGGGTTCCCGTTACAATGAGCAGTTCTTC,CASSWWLAGEGSRYNEQFF
TRBJ2-1,TRBV11-3,once,-,TGTGCCAGCAGCTTAGGGGCAGGGTCCTACAATGAGCAGTTCTTC,CASSLGAGSYNEQFF
TRBJ2-7,TRBV5-4,-,-,TGTGCCAGCAGCTATGGCGGACCAGGGGGGTACGAGCAGTACTTC,CASSYGGPGGYEQYF
TRBJ1-5,TRBV18,-,TRBD1,TGTGCCAGCTCACAAAGACAGGGGGGGAATCAGCCCCAGCATTTT,CASSQRQGGNQPQHF
TRBJ2-2,TRBV19,-,TRBD2,TGTGCCAGTAGTATGACTAGCGGGGGGACCGGGGAGCTGTTTTTT,CASSMTSGGTGELFF
TRBJ2-5,TRBV24-1,few,TRBD2,TGTGCCACCAGTGACTCGACTAGCGCGGGAGAGACCCAGTACTTC,CATSDSTSAGETQYF
TRBJ2-1,TRBV5-1,once,-,TGCGCCAGCAGCTTACGGGGACCCCACAATGAGCAGTTCTTC,CASSLRGPHNEQFF
TRBJ1-2,TRBV6-5,-,TRBD1,TGTGCCAGCAGGGCTGGGACAGGGGACGGCTACACCTTC,CASRAGTGDGYTF
TRBJ1-2,TRBV27,medium-sized,-,TGTGCCAGCAGTCGGGGGGGACTGCCCTATGGCTACACCTTC,CASSRGGLPYGYTF
TRBJ2-1,TRBV13,-,TRBD2,TGTGCCAGCAGCCCATCTAGCGGACAAGGAGGGAATGAGCAGTTCTTC,CASSPSSGQGGNEQFF
TRBJ2-5,TRBV12-3/TRBV12-4,-,-,TGTGCCAGCAGTTTGTTCCAGCAAGAGACCCAGTACTTC,CASSLFQQETQYF
TRBJ2-3,TRBV7-2,few,-,TGTGCCAGCAAACGGACAGACCACACAGATACGCAGTATTTT,CASKRTDHTDTQYF
TRBJ2-1,TRBV4-1,-,TRBD2,TGCGCCAGCAGCCAAAGTAACGGCGGACTAGCGGGGGGCGATGAGCAGTTCTTC,CASSQSNGGLAGGDEQFF
TRBJ2-2,TRBV18,-,TRBD1,TGTGCCAGCTCACCGGGACAGGGGGGCACCGGGGAGCTGTTTTTT,CASSPGQGGTGELFF
TRBJ1-1,TRBV5-1,once,-,TGCGCCAGCAGCTTGGCCGTGGGCGGCGTCGGAGAAGCTTTCTTT,CASSLAVGGVGEAFF
TRBJ1-5,TRBV7-3,few,TRBD1,TGTGCCAGCCCCTTAAAAGGACAGGGGACACCTCAGCCCCAGCATTTT,CASPLKGQGTPQPQHF
TRBJ2-7,TRBV15,-,-,TGTGCCACCAGCAGAGGGTTAATAGGGGACCACGAGCAGTACTTC,CATSRGLIGDHEQYF
TRBJ2-7,TRBV3-1/TRBV3-2,-,-,TGTGCCAGCAGCCAAGCGTCGGAATACGAGCAGTACTTC,CASSQASEYEQYF
TRBJ1-1,TRBV15,few,-,TGTGCCACCAGCAGAGATGGGATCGGTGAAGCTTTCTTT,CATSRDGIGEAFF
TRBJ2-5,TRBV30,-,-,TGTGCCTGGAGTGTACACTGGAAAGGAGAGACCCAGTACTTC,CAWSVHWKGETQYF
TRBJ1-6,TRBV5-4,-,-,TGTGCCAGCAGCTTGGAATCCCGGGCGGATTCACCCCTCCACTTT,CASSLESRADSPLHF
TRBJ1-2,TRBV30,-,-,TGTGCCTGGAGTGTTTATCGTGGGTACACCTTC,CAWSVYRGYTF
TRBJ1-5,TRBV19,once,-,TGTGCCAGTAGTCCTCTAGGTTATCAGCCCCAGCATTTT,CASSPLGYQPQHF
TRBJ1-2,TRBV5-5,-,TRBD1,TGTGCCAGCAGCGCTATACCCGGGACAGGGGCCTTCTATGGCTACACCTTC,CASSAIPGTGAFYGYTF
TRBJ2-3,TRBV5-4,once,-,TGTGCCAGCAGCTTGGGGCTGGAGATCAGCACAGATACGCAGTATTTT,CASSLGLEISTDTQYF
TRBJ2-1,TRBV5-1,-,TRBD2,TGCGCCAGCAGCTTGGGACTAGCAAACTACAATGAGCAGTTCTTC,CASSLGLANYNEQFF
TRBJ2-7,TRBV28,-,-,TGTGCCAGCAGGGGGACCCCCCTGGGCGAGCAGTACTTC,CASRGTPLGEQYF
TRBJ1-1,TRBV11-3,-,TRBD1,TGTGCCAGCAGCCCCCAGGGACAGGGTGAAGCTTTCTTT,CASSPQGQGEAFF
TRBJ2-3,TRBV5-1,-,TRBD2,TGCGCCAGCAGCCCCGGACTAGCGGGGGCAGATACGCAGTATTTT,CASSPGLAGADTQYF
TRBJ1-4,TRBV5-1,once,TRBD1,TGCGCCAGCAGCATAACAGGGGGCGCTTTTGAAAAACTGTTTTTT,CASSITGGAFEKLFF
TRBJ2-3,TRBV3-1/TRBV3-2,-,-,TGTGCCAGCAGCCAAGGGAAAGATACGCAGTATTTT,CASSQGKDTQYF
TRBJ1-1,TRBV28,few,-,TGTGCCAGCAGTTTCAGGGGTGTGTTGACTGAAGCTTTCTTT,CASSFRGVLTEAFF
TRBJ2-7,TRBV9,-,-,TGTGCCGGGTTACAGACATTAACCTACGAGCAGTACTTC,CAGLQTLTYEQYF
TRBJ1-3,TRBV7-2,-,-,TGTGCCAGCAGCGAAGACGCTAGCTCTGGAAACACCATATATTTT,CASSEDASSGNTIYF
TRBJ2-7,TRBV7-9,-,-,TGTGCCAGTCAAGGCATCCGGGACACACTCTACGAGCAGTACTTC,CASQGIRDTLYEQYF
TRBJ2-1,TRBV7-2,-,-,TGTGCCAGCAGCCCACGCTACAATGAGCAGTTCTTC,CASSPRYNEQFF
TRBJ2-7,TRBV5-4,-,-,TGTGCCAGCAGCTTGAATCGGATATTAAACGACGAGCAGTACTTC,CASSLNRILNDEQYF
TRBJ1-6,TRBV7-2,-,-,TGTGCCAGCAGTCCCACAAAGGGGAATTCACCCCTCCACTTT,CASSPTKGNSPLHF
TRBJ1-4,TRBV6-1,-,-,TGTGCCAGCAGTGAAGTATACAGGGCGTGGAATGAAAAACTGTTTTTT,CASSEVYRAWNEKLFF
TRBJ2-2,TRBV4-2,-,-,TGTGCCAGCAGCCAAGATCCAGACTCCTTTTTCACCGGGGAGCTGTTTTTT,CASSQDPDSFFTGELFF
TRBJ1-2,TRBV28,-,-,TGTGCCAGCAGTTTTCGGGACTATGGCTACACCTTC,CASSFRDYGYTF
TRBJ1-5,TRBV6-5,-,-,TGTGCCACAGCGGACGGATACAATCAGCCCCAGCATTTT,CATADGYNQPQHF
TRBJ2-1,TRBV6-1,-,TRBD2,TGTGCCAGCAGTGACGGACTAGCGGGAGTCGCCTACAATGAGCAGTTCTTC,CASSDGLAGVAYNEQFF
TRBJ2-7,TRBV7-2,-,-,TGTGCCAGCAGCTTAGTCCGGGACTCCTACGAGCAGTACTTC,CASSLVRDSYEQYF